This TCR beta chain appears in the sequencing data of a study of CD8+ T cells in alopecia areata listed by TCRdb under 2018. About the full investigation: The treated patients, all with moderate-to-severe alopecia areata, were enrolled in an open-label pilot trial of oral tofacitinib given at 5 to 10 mg twice daily. Patients received tofacitinib for 6 to 18 months and were then followed off drug for 6 months to check for delayed response and recurrence. For the treated patients, the SALT score, which quantifies what percentage of scalp surface area is affected, served as the measure of disease severity. To study T cell clonal expansion in alopecia areata, the researchers applied high-throughput TCRbeta sequencing to both the C3H/HeJ mouse model and human patients. Scalp tissue and sorted CD4+ and CD8+ peripheral blood T cells from patchy and totalis/universalis alopecia areata patients and from healthy controls were covered by human TCRbeta sequencing. Biopsies were taken from tofacitinib-treated patients at baseline and again at 4 and 24 weeks into treatment, and several of those patients also had a later scalp biopsy. Clonality in the scalp was compared among normal scalp (n=4), patchy alopecia areata scalp (n=8), and alopecia totalis/universalis scalp (n=8). The RNA source kit depended on sample type: the PAXgene miRNA kit for fixed scalp, the miRNeasy kit for PBMCs, and the RNeasy kit for mouse skin. TCRbeta CDR3 regions were amplified by immunoSEQ multiplex PCR with 35 Vbeta forward and 13 Jbeta reverse primers.

The full study reports these points: Tofacitinib significantly lowered scalp clonality and the number of expanded CD8+ clones among the top 100 scalp clones. Shared TCR sequences between patients were less evident than in mice, which may be partly attributable to HLA diversity in the patient population. Because the treated cohort was small and had just a single nonresponder, larger studies are needed to establish links between baseline CD8+ expansion and response. Lesional scalp, especially in alopecia totalis/universalis, showed higher clonality and more expanded CD8+ clones than normal scalp, suggesting antigenic drive. Scalp TCR repertoire analysis is complicated because resident alphabeta T cells in normal human skin are also sequenced, whereas mouse skin is dominated by gammadelta T cells. During tofacitinib treatment, many expanded lesional clones remained in scalp and blood, and this persistence may partly explain relapse after treatment is stopped.

In the case of this clone: Its specific antigen is unknown. Within one base of it there is no much larger clone, and no base qualities were kept.

The sample's treatment or condition label is to be understood as: oral pan-JAK inhibitor, 5-10 mg twice daily. Peripheral blood and lesional scalp punch biopsies were obtained from patients with alopecia areata. PBMCs were isolated by density centrifugation and stained for CD3, CD4 and CD8, after which CD4+ and CD8+ T cells were sorted on a FACSAria. CDR1 and CDR2 (SGHRS, YFSETQ) derive from the germline V gene. Reading from cysteine to phenylalanine, the CDR3 counts 15 amino acids. Only CDR3 DNA remains: 45 bases, in frame from the first base. At the junction V is shortened by 0 bases and J by 1 base; bases outside the gene matches: 1. The library was made by the immunoSEQ multiplex PCR assay. To provide template for TCR sequencing, every sample had RNA extracted and reverse transcribed into cDNA. SuperScript III was used for first-strand cDNA synthesis, primed with a 2:1 mix of oligo-dT and random hexamers. A synthetic immune receptor repertoire was used to gauge amplification bias, and whatever bias remained was removed computationally. As for the original processing: Raw reads were preprocessed for error removal, and CDR3 was defined according to IMGT conventions as running from the conserved cysteine to phenylalanine. To get clonality, Shannon entropy was normalized by log2 of the number of productive unique TCRs and the result was subtracted from 1. Scalp TCRbeta sequences were cross-referenced with sorted blood CD4 and CD8 repertoires so that the CD4 or CD8 identity of scalp clones could be inferred. Entries here come from immuneACCESS through TCRdb and include only in-frame sequences with V and J called. Some clones fail to appear in such tables; in the studies checked, an unresolved V gene covers under half of the shortfall, and the cause of the remainder is unknown. D and trimming come from the DNA, and the V and J calls and clone size come from that table. For this sample there are roughly 220,000 clones; roughly two fifths appear just once. The ten largest clones add up to roughly 0.45% of the sample.

This sample comprised CD4+ T cells sorted from blood, obtained around week 34, from a patient treated with tofacitinib. The clonotype comes from a human donor with alopecia areata. The rearranged segments are TRBV5-1 and TRBJ2-7; TRBD2 agrees with 10 junctional bases. CDR3 loop: CASSLGLAGSYEQYF. The bases are TGCGCCAGCAGCTTGGGACTAGCGGGTTCCTACGAGCAGTACTTC.